The clone carrying this T cell receptor beta chain was seen repeatedly, ten times or more. TCRdb redid the calling of the 5' RACE reads with MiXCR, one entry per CDR3 protein. Of approximately 260,000 distinct CDR3 sequences listed, roughly 5.6% were seen once; the top ten hold 3% to 4%. The data are from a study of T cells after yellow fever vaccination. V shed 6 bases and J 0 bases; nucleotides not matched to a gene: 7. The CDR3 loop spans 16 amino acids. Sequenced here: CD4+ T cells sorted from PBMCs, sampled on the day of the yellow fever booster vaccination. The clonotype was recovered from a man in his late teens or twenties who received the YFV17D yellow fever vaccine. The chain links TRBV12-3 or TRBV12-4 to TRBJ2-1; 8 bases agree with TRBD2. CDR3 nucleotides: TGTGCCAGCAGCCCCGGGGGGGCGGGCTCCTACAATGAGCAGTTCTTC. Translation: CASSPGGAGSYNEQFF.